The clone carrying this TCR beta chain showed up just a few times. Its antigen is not identified. TCRdb used MiXCR to reprocess the RT-PCR reads, holding one entry per CDR3 protein. The sample has about 300,000 distinct CDR3 sequences, 20% to 25% seen once. This CDR3 comprises 17 residues. Trimming took 4 bases from V and 4 from J, leaving 21 bases between them. CDR1 and CDR2 (germline): SGHRS, YFSETQ. The data were taken from a study of response to subunit inactivated influenza vaccine. General observations from the study: Each seasonal influenza vaccination recruits few new T cells, the authors suggested.

The rearrangement joins TRBV5-1 to TRBJ2-1, with D possibly being TRBD2 (6 bases). The receptor was isolated from a man aged 50-75 years who received an inactivated influenza vaccine. This material consisted of PBMCs from blood, taken less than 22 months after vaccination. CDR3 residues: CASSTNSGRERYNEQFF. The CDR3 DNA is TGCGCCAGCAGCACCAATAGCGGAAGGGAGAGGTACAATGAGCAGTTCTTC.